This T cell receptor beta chain was observed in a study of CD8+CD57+ T cells in acquired aplastic anemia. This clonotype was observed a handful of times. Profiling that covered TCR beta VDJ and CDR3 relied on genomic DNA as its template. TCRdb re-called the reads through MiXCR, storing one row per CDR3 protein. In the table there are approximately 190,000 distinct CDR3 sequences, around 47% of which are singletons. Patients who underwent sequencing had shown CD8+CD57+ cell expansion by flow cytometry. The origin of this receptor is a human donor with aplastic anemia. What was sequenced was sorted CD4+, CD8+, or CD8+CD57+ T cells (not recorded which) from PBMCs.

The chain's CDR3 is CSARDWAGGSYEQYF. CDR3 nucleotides: TGCAGTGCTAGAGATTGGGCGGGAGGTTCCTACGAGCAGTACTTC. V is TRBV20-1 and J is TRBJ2-7, with 8 nucleotides matching TRBD2. The CDR3 is made up of 15 amino acids. CDR1 is DFQATT, CDR2 SNEGSKA, per germline (reference sequence). Losses at the gene ends were 0 bases for V and 1 base for J; bases not matched to a gene: 5.